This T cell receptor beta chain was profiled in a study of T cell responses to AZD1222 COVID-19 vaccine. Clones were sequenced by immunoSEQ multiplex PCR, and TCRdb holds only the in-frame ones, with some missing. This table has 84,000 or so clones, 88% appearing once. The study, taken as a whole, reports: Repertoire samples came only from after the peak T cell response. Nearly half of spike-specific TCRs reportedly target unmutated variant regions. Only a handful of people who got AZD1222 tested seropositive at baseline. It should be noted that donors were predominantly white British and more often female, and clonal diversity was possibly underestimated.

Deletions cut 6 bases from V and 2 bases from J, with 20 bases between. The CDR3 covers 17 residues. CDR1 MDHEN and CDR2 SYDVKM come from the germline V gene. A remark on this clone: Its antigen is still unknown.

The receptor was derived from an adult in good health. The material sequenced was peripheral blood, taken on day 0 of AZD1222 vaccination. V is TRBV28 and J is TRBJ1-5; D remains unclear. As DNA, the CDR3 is TGTGCCAGCAGATGGCAGCCGAGCGGGTTGGGCAATCAGCCCCAGCATTTT. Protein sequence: CASRWQPSGLGNQPQHF.